Presented here are 13 T cell receptor beta chains from one specimen sequenced in a study of spatial heterogeneity in lung cancer. Indicated time point: blood at routine non-recurrence follow-up after resection. MiXCR, run by TCRdb on the 5' RACE reads, gives a single entry per CDR3 protein. The sample yields 49,000 or so distinct CDR3 sequences, over 9.5% seen once. The material sequenced was PBMCs, taken at follow-up. Source of these receptors: a male donor with early-stage non-small cell lung cancer.

This clonotype has more than one count but fewer than ten. The chain links TRBV9 to TRBJ2-7; D uncertain. CDR3 length: 15 residues. V lost 0 bases and J 5 bases, leaving 15 bases between the germline ends. From germline, CDR1 is SGDLS and CDR2 YYNGEE. The CDR3 here is CASSVGEGLVHEQYF. CDR3 nucleotides: TGTGCCAGCAGCGTAGGGGAAGGGTTGGTGCACGAGCAGTACTTC.

This clonotype was counted at least ten times. CDR3 loop: CASSLAGTAGPADTGELFF. CDR3 nucleotides: TGTGCCAGCAGCTTGGCGGGAACCGCGGGCCCCGCGGACACCGGGGAGCTGTTTTTT. This chain uses TRBV5-4 with TRBJ2-2; weak D call: TRBD2 (5 bases). Germline lookup yields CDR1 SGHNT and CDR2 YYREEE (reference sequence). This CDR3 is built from 19 residues. Trimming shortened V by 0 bases and J by 3 bases, and 21 bases separated the two germline ends.

In its sample, this clonotype was seen many times. CDR3 sequence: CASSFPGSRNTEAFF. The DNA for the CDR3 is TGTGCCAGCAGTTTTCCGGGGTCGCGGAACACTGAAGCTTTCTTT. This chain joins TRBV28 and TRBJ1-1; D is ambiguous. This CDR3 region has 15 residues. CDR1 is MDHEN, CDR2 SYDVKM, per germline. V was pared by 3 bases and J by 1 base, with 12 bases between.

The chain couples TRBV20-1 to TRBJ1-2; 9 bases match TRBD1. Germline V CDR1 and CDR2: DFQATT, SNEGSKA (reference sequence). The CDR3 has 14 amino acids. The junction had 7 bases not matched to a gene; V was cut back by 4 bases and J by 4 bases. CDR3 DNA sequence: TGCAGTGCTATTGGGACAGGGCGCGCCTATGGCTACACCTTC. Its protein product is CSAIGTGRAYGYTF.

This clonotype was counted at least ten times. This chain connects TRBV6-1 to TRBJ1-5; 12 bases are shared with TRBD1. Germline lookup yields CDR1 MNHNS and CDR2 SASEGT. The V gene end was trimmed by 11 bases and the J gene end by 8 bases; junction bases not matched to a gene: 10. This CDR3 region has 14 residues. CDR3 in DNA: TGTGCCGAAAAGGGACAGGGGGCGGGAAAGCCCCAGCATTTT. Translated: CAEKGQGAGKPQHF.

This clonotype was found a few times. The chain combines TRBV28 with TRBJ1-6; TRBD1 agrees at 7 bases. V lost 6 bases, J lost 7 bases, and 12 bases stayed unmatched. Germline V lookup: CDR1 MDHEN, CDR2 SYDVKM. The CDR3 has 16 residues. This chain's CDR3 is CASSPPPGQNNSPLHF. The DNA for the CDR3 is TGTGCCAGCAGCCCTCCACCGGGACAGAACAATTCACCCCTCCACTTT.

The V call is TRBV4-3, the J call TRBJ2-1; possible D gene TRBD2, 6 bases. CDR1 is LGHNA, CDR2 YSLEER, per germline. The CDR3 has 13 amino acids. The V end was cut by 4 bases, the J end by 12 bases, with 16 bases between. CDR3 nucleotides: TGCGCCAGCAGCCTCGCTGGGGGGAGTTGGCAGTTCTTC. It codes for CASSLAGGSWQFF.

The chain carries TRBV7-6 and TRBJ2-2; D may be TRBD2 (5 bases). Deletions cut 1 base from V and 4 bases from J, with 10 bases between. CDR3 length equals 15 residues. Germline V CDR1 and CDR2: SGHVS, FNYEAQ. The CDR3 region is CASSLDPRGTGELFF. In nucleotides, the CDR3 is TGTGCCAGCAGCTTAGACCCACGGGGCACCGGGGAGCTGTTTTTT.

This clonotype was detected many times. The chain uses TRBV20-1 and TRBJ1-2; D is uncertain. V lost 5 bases to trimming and J lost 8 bases, with 15 bases between them. Germline assignment: CDR1 DFQATT and CDR2 SNEGSKA (reference sequence). The CDR3 is 12 residues long. The CDR3 loop is CSALQSTRGYTF. For the CDR3, the DNA is TGCAGTGCTCTCCAATCGACTAGAGGCTACACCTTC.

The rearrangement joins TRBV5-6 to TRBJ1-1, with no clear D. V was shortened by 1 base and J by 6 bases, with 4 bases between the two germline ends. CDR3 size: 11 residues. Germline V CDR1 and CDR2: SGHDT, YYEEEE. The CDR3 here is CASSLRSEAFF. The CDR3 bases are TGTGCCAGCAGCTTGCGTTCTGAAGCTTTCTTT.

This clonotype was seen repeatedly, ten times or more. V and J are TRBV5-1 and TRBJ2-1; tentative D call: TRBD2 (6 bases). With 6 bases removed from V and 3 bases from J, the gap between germline ends came to 19 bases. The germline V gene has CDR1 SGHRS and CDR2 YFSETQ. This CDR3 spans 16 amino acids. The CDR3 coding sequence is TGCGCCAGCACCCTTGGTTCAGCGGGTAGCTACAATGAGCAGTTCTTC. Translation gives CASTLGSAGSYNEQFF. The variable domain in full, with the rest retrieved from reference TRBV5-1 and TRBJ2-1, is KAGVTQTPRYLIKTRGQQVTLSCSPISGHRSVSWYQQTPGQGLQFLFEYFSETQRNKGNFPGRFSGRQFSNSRSEMNVSTLELGDSALYLCASTLGSAGSYNEQFFGPGTRLTVL.

A remark on this clonotype: This may stem from a read error, because a much larger clone lies one nucleotide away. The chain carries TRBV6-5 and TRBJ2-3; no definite D call. Trimming took off 9 bases at V and 2 bases at J, with 9 bases between the two ends. The CDR3 covers 12 residues. From germline, CDR1 is MNHEY and CDR2 SVGAGI. Written as DNA, the CDR3 is TGTGCCAGTAGATCGGACACAGATACGCAGTATTTT. Translation: CASRSDTDTQYF.

This clonotype was seen only a few times. V is TRBV7-3 and J is TRBJ2-5, with 13 bases matching TRBD2. Germline assignment: CDR1 SGHTA and CDR2 FQGTGA. This CDR3 comprises 16 residues. The J segment lost 4 bases and the V segment lost 5 bases, leaving 7 bases of the junction unmatched. The CDR3 region has the DNA TGTGCCAGCAGCGCCCGGACTAGCGGGAGTAGAGAGACCCAGTACTTC. Its translation is CASSARTSGSRETQYF.